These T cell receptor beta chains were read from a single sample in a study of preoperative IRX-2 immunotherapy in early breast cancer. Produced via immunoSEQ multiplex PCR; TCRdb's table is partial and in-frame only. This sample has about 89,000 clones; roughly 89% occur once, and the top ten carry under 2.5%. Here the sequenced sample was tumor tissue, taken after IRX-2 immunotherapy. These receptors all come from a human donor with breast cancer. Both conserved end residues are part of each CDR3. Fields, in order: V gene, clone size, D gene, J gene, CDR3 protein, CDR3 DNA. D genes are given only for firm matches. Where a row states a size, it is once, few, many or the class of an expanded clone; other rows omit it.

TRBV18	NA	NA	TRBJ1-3	CASSPSASSGNTIYF	TGTGCCAGCTCGCCCAGTGCTTCCTCTGGAAACACCATATATTTT
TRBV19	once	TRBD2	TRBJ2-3	CASSSLRGGLADTQYF	TGTGCCAGTAGTTCGCTTAGGGGCGGACTAGCAGATACGCAGTATTTT
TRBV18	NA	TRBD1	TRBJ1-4	CASSPSPPGQGPEKLFF	TGTGCCAGCTCACCCAGCCCCCCGGGACAGGGTCCGGAAAAACTGTTTTTT
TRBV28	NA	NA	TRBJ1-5	CASVPGGIDQPQHF	TGTGCCAGCGTCCCCGGAGGGATCGATCAGCCCCAGCATTTT
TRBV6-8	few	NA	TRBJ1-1	CASSYSTGVNTEAFF	TGTGCCAGCAGTTACTCAACAGGAGTGAACACTGAAGCTTTCTTT
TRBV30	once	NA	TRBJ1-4	CAWSSDGWGIYNEKLFF	TGTGCCTGGAGCTCGGACGGTTGGGGGATATATAATGAAAAACTGTTTTTT
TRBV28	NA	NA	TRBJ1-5	CASSPGELKVVPQHF	TGTGCCAGCAGTCCCGGGGAACTCAAGGTCGTGCCCCAGCATTTT
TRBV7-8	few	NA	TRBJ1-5	CASSLGRGWEPQHF	TGTGCCAGCAGCCTGGGACGGGGATGGGAGCCCCAGCATTTT
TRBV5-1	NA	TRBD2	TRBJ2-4	CASSLGGPSPAGDIQYF	TGCGCCAGCAGCTTGGGAGGGCCTTCCCCAGCGGGGGACATTCAGTACTTC
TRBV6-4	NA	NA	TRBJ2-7	CASPRGYSYEQYF	TGTGCCTCCCCCCGGGGTTACTCCTACGAGCAGTACTTC
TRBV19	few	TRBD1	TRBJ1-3	CASSMGQGADTIYF	TGTGCCAGTAGTATGGGACAGGGGGCGGACACCATATATTTT
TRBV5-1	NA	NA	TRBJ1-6	CASSTRTENSPLHF	TGCGCCAGCAGCACAAGGACGGAGAATTCACCCCTCCACTTT
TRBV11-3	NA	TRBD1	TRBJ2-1	CASSSATGVKGNEQFF	TGTGCCAGCAGCTCGGCGACAGGGGTCAAGGGGAATGAGCAGTTCTTC
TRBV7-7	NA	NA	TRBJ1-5	CASSECSGYDQPQHF	TGTGCCAGCAGCGAGTGTTCGGGCTATGATCAGCCCCAGCATTTT
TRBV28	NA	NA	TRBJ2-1	CASSGVVSYNEQFF	TGTGCCAGCAGTGGGGTGGTCTCCTACAATGAGCAGTTCTTC
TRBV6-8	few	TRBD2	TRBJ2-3	CATTSGRGTDTQYF	TGTGCCACCACTAGCGGGAGAGGCACAGATACGCAGTATTTT
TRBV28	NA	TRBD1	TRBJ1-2	CASSWTGVGYTF	TGTGCCAGCAGTTGGACAGGGGTTGGCTACACCTTC
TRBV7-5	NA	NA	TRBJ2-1	CASSLDGGSSYNEQFF	TGTGCCAGCAGCTTAGACGGCGGAAGCTCCTACAATGAGCAGTTCTTC
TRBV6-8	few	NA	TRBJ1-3	CASTGSGNTIYF	TGTGCCAGCACAGGCTCTGGAAACACCATATATTTT
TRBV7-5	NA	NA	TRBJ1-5	CASSTGQPNQPQHF	TGTGCCAGCAGCACCGGACAGCCCAATCAGCCCCAGCATTTT
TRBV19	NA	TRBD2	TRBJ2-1	CASREAGGPNEQFF	TGTGCCAGTAGAGAAGCGGGAGGGCCCAATGAGCAGTTCTTC
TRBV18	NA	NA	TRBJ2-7	CASSPPAPGREQYF	TGTGCCAGCTCACCACCCGCGCCAGGGCGCGAGCAGTACTTC
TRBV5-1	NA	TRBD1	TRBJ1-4	CASSLALGTGHEKLFF	TGCGCCAGCAGCTTGGCCCTCGGGACAGGTCATGAAAAACTGTTTTTT
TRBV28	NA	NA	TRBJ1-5	CASSLKVRRTYSNQPQHF	TGTGCCAGCAGTTTAAAGGTGCGCAGGACCTATAGCAATCAGCCCCAGCATTTT
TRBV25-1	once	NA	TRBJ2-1	CASSDGMLGLGNEQFF	TGTGCCAGCAGTGACGGGATGCTTGGGCTCGGCAATGAGCAGTTCTTC
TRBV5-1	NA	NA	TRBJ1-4	CASSAGWGRGANEKLFF	TGCGCCAGCAGCGCCGGTTGGGGGCGCGGGGCTAATGAAAAACTGTTTTTT